The source of this T cell receptor beta chain is a study of blood T cell repertoires in COVID-19. The wider study: Sites across the United States, Italy and Spain contributed samples from acute and convalescent COVID-19. T cells, B-cell-depleted T cells, or PBMCs supplied cDNA or gDNA.

This clone was found once. Assay: immunoSEQ multiplex PCR; the TCRdb copy retains only in-frame clones and omits some. The repertoire holds a few hundred thousand clones, with 85% to 90% as singletons. The germline V gene has CDR1 PRHDT and CDR2 FYEKMQ (reference sequence). The CDR3 runs to 14 residues. V lost 3 bases to trimming and J lost 5 bases; unmatched junction nucleotides: 6. Cohort placement rested on clinical history that participants reported themselves. The rearrangement links TRBV13 to TRBJ2-7; 8 bases map to TRBD1. This clonotype was obtained from a man aged 25 to 40 who had recovered from COVID-19. The sequenced sample was PBMCs or T cells enriched from blood (not recorded which). CDR3 bases: TGTGCCAGCAGCTTTGGCCAGGGGGCTCACGAGCAGTACTTC. Amino acid sequence: CASSFGQGAHEQYF.